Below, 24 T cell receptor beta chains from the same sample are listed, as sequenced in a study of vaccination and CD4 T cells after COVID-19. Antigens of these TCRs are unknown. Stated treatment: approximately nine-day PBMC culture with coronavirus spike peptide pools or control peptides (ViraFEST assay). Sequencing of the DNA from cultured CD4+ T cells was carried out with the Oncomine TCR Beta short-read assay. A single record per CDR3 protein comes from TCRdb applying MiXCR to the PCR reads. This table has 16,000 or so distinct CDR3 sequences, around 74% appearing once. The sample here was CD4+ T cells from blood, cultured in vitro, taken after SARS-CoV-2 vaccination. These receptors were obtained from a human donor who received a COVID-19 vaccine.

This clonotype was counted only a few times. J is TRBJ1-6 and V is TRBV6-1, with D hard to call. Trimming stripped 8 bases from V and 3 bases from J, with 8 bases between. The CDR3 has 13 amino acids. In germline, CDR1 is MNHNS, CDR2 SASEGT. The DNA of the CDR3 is TGTGCCAGCCATGGGAACTATAATTCACCCCTCCACTTT. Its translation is CASHGNYNSPLHF.

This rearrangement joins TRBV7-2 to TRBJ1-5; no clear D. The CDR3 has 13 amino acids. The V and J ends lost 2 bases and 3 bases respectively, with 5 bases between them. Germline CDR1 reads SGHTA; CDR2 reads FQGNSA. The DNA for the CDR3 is TGTGCCAGCAGCTTAACGGCCAATCAGCCCCAGCATTTT. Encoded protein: CASSLTANQPQHF.

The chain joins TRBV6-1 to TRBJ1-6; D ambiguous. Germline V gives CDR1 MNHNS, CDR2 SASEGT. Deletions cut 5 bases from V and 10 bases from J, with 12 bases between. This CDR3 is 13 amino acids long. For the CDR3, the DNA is TGTGCCAGCAGTACCTCAGTAGAATCACCCCTCCACTTT. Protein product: CASSTSVESPLHF.

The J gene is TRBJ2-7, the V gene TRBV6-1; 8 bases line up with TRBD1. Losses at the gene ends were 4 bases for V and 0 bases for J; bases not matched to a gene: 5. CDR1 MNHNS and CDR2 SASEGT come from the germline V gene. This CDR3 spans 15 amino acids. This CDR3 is CASSGRDRNSYEQYF. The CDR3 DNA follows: TGTGCCAGCAGTGGCCGGGACAGGAACTCCTACGAGCAGTACTTC.

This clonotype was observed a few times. DNA of the CDR3: TGTGCCAGCAGTGACCGGGACTCCCCAGGGGGGACCCAGTACTTC. This translates into CASSDRDSPGGTQYF. V gene TRBV25-1 combines with J gene TRBJ2-5, with D possibly being TRBD1 (7 bases). Per the germline V gene, CDR1 is MGHDK and CDR2 is SYGVNS. V lost 3 bases and J 7 bases, leaving 18 bases between the germline ends. The CDR3 contains 15 residues. Full variable domain (outside the CDR3, taken from reference TRBV25-1 and TRBJ2-5): EADIYQTPRYLVIGTGKKITLECSQTMGHDKMYWYQQDPGMELHLIHYSYGVNSTEKGDLSSESTVSRIRTEHFPLTLESARPSHTSQYLCASSDRDSPGGTQYFGPGTRLLVL.

The CDR3, as DNA: TGTGCCAGTACGGGACAGGGGCGGTATGGCTACACCTTC. It encodes CASTGQGRYGYTF. The rearrangement uses TRBV19 and TRBJ1-2, with 10 bases that match TRBD1. Germline trimming cut 7 bases from V and 5 bases from J; bases unmatched to any gene: 4. This CDR3 is 13 amino acids long. CDR1 and CDR2 from the germline V gene are LNHDA and SQIVND (reference sequence). Full variable domain (rest looked up from reference TRBV19 and TRBJ1-2): DGGITQSPKYLFRKEGQNVTLSCEQNLNHDAMYWYRQDPGQGLRLIYYSQIVNDFQKGDIAEGYSVSREKKESFPLTVTSAQKNPTAFYLCASTGQGRYGYTFGSGTRLTVV.

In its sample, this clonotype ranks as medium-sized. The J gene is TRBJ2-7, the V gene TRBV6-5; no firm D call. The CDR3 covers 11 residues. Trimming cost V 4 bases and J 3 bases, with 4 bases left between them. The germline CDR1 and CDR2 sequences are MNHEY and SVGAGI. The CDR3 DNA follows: TGTGCCAGCAGTTTCGTCTACGAGCAGTACTTC. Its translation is CASSFVYEQYF.

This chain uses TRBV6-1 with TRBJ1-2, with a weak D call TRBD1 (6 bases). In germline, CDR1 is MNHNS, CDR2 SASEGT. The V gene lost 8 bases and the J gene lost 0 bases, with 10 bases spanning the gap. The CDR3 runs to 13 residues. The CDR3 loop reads CASRDITNYGYTF. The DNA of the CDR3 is TGTGCCAGCCGGGACATTACTAACTATGGCTACACCTTC.

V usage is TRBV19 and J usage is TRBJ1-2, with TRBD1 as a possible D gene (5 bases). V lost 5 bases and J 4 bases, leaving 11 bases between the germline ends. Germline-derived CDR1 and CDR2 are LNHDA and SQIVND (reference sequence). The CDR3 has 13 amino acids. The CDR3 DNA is TGTGCCAGTAGTCCCCCGGACACCTATGGCTACACCTTC. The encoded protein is CASSPPDTYGYTF.

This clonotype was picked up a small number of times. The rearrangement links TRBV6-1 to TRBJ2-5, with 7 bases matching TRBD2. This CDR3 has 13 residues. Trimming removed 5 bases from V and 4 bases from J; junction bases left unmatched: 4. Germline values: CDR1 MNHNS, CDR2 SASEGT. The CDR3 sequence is CASSRKRGETQYF. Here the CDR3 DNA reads TGTGCCAGCAGTAGAAAGCGGGGAGAGACCCAGTACTTC.

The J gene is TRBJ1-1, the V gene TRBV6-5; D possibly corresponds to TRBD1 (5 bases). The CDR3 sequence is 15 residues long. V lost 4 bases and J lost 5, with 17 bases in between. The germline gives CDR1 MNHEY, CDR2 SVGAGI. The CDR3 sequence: CASSWVRARGTEAFF. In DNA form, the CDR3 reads TGTGCCAGCAGTTGGGTCAGGGCCCGCGGTACTGAAGCTTTCTTT.

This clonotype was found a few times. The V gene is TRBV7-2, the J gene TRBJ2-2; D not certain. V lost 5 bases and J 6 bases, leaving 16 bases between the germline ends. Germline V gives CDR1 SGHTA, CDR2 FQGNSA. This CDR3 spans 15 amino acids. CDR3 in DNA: TGTGCCAGCAGCCTGAAGTTCGGTTCCGCCGGGGAGCTGTTTTTT. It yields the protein CASSLKFGSAGELFF.

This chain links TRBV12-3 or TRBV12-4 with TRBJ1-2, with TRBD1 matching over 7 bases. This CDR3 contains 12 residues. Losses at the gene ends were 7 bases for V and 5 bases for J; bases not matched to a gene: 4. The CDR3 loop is CASTRTGYGYTF. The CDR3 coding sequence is TGTGCCAGCACCCGGACAGGTTATGGCTACACCTTC.

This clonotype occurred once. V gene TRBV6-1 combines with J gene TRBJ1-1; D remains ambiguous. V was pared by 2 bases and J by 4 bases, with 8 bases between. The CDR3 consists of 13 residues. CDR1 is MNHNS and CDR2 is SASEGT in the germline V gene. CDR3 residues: CASSEFGSTEAFF. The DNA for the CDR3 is TGTGCCAGCAGTGAATTTGGGAGCACTGAAGCTTTCTTT.

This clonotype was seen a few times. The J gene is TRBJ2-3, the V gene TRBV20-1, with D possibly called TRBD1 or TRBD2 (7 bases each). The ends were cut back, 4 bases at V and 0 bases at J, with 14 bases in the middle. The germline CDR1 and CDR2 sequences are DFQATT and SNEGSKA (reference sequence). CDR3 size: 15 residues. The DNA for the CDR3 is TGCAGTGCTATACGGGGGGACAGTAGCACAGATACGCAGTATTTT. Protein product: CSAIRGDSSTDTQYF.

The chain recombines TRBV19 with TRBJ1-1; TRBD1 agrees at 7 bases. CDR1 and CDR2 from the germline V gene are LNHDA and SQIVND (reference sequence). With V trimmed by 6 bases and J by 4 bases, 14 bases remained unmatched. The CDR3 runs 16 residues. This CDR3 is CASRLRTGRGSTEAFF. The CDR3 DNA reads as TGTGCCAGTAGGCTACGGACAGGCCGGGGGTCCACTGAAGCTTTCTTT.

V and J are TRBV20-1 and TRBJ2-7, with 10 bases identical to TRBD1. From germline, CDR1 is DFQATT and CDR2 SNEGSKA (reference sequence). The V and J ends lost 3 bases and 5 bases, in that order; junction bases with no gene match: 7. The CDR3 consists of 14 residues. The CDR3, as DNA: TGCAGTGCTAGCTGGGACAGGGGTGTAAACGAGCAGTACTTC. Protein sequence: CSASWDRGVNEQYF.

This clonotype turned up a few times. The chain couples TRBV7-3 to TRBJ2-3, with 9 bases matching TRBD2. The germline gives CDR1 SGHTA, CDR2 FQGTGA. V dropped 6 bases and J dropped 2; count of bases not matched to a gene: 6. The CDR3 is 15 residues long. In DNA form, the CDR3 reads TGTGCCAGCAGTTCGATAGCGGGGGCCACAGATACGCAGTATTTT. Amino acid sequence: CASSSIAGATDTQYF.

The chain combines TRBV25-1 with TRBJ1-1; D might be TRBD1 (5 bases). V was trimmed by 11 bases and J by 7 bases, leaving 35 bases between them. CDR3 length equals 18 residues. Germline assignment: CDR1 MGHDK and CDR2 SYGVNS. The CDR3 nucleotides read TGTGCCTCTCGGTTGGCGGGCCCCGTGGGGGAAGTTTACATTGAAGCTTTCTTT. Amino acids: CASRLAGPVGEVYIEAFF.

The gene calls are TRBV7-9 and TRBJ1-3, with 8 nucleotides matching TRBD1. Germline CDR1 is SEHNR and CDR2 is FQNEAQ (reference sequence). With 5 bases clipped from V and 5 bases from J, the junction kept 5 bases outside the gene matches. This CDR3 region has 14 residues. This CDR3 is CASSPGQGRNTIYF. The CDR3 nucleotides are TGTGCCAGCAGCCCCGGACAGGGCAGAAACACCATATATTTT.

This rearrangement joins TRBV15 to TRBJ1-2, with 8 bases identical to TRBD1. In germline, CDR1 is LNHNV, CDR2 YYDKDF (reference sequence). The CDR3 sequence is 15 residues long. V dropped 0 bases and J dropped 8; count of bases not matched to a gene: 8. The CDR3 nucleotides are TGTGCCACCAGCAGAGACGTGGGACAGGCCCGGGGCTACACCTTC. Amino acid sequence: CATSRDVGQARGYTF.

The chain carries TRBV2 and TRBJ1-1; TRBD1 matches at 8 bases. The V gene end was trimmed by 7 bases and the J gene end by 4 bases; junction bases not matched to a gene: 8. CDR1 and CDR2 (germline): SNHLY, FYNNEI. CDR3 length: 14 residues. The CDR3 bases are TGTGCCAGCACTGTCAGGGGGCTCGGCACTGAAGCTTTCTTT. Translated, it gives CASTVRGLGTEAFF.

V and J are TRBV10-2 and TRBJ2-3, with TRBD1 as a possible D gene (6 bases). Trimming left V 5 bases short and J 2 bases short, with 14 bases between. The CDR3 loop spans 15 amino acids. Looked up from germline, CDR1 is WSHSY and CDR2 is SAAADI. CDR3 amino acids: CASSINRENTDTQYF. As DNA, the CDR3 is TGCGCCAGCAGTATAAACAGGGAGAACACAGATACGCAGTATTTT.

CDR3 DNA sequence: TGCAGTGCTAAAATTAGGGGACAGGGAGGCTCTGGAAACACCATATATTTT. This translates into CSAKIRGQGGSGNTIYF. The V and J genes are TRBV20-1 and TRBJ1-3; 9 bases line up with TRBD1. J gave up 0 bases and V 4 bases, and 10 bases lay outside the gene matches. CDR1 DFQATT and CDR2 SNEGSKA come from the germline V gene (reference sequence). The CDR3 contains 17 residues.